Presented here are 10 T cell receptor beta chains from one specimen sequenced in a study of blood T cell repertoires in COVID-19. Data came from immunoSEQ multiplex PCR; TCRdb stores just in-frame clones and leaves some out. The sample contains 150,000 to 200,000 clones, over 75% of which appear only once. The specimen sequenced was PBMCs or T cells enriched from blood (not recorded which). The receptors come from a woman aged 40 to 50 with acute COVID-19.

This chain links TRBV7-9 with TRBJ2-7; maybe TRBD2 (5 bases). Germline assignment: CDR1 SEHNR and CDR2 FQNEAQ (reference sequence). The CDR3 covers 15 residues. The V and J ends lost 2 bases and 5 bases respectively, with 16 bases between them. Here the CDR3 DNA reads TGTGCCAGCAGCTTACTCCAGACGGGAACCAACGAGCAGTACTTC. Translated, it gives CASSLLQTGTNEQYF.

This clone was seen only a few times. The chain employs TRBV7-9 and TRBJ2-1; TRBD2 agrees at 8 bases. V was clipped by 6 bases and J by 2 bases; unmatched bases: 9. The germline V gene encodes CDR1 SEHNR and CDR2 FQNEAQ (reference sequence). The CDR3 covers 16 residues. This CDR3 is CASRGPGLETYNEQFF. The DNA for the CDR3 is TGTGCCAGCAGAGGCCCGGGACTAGAGACCTACAATGAGCAGTTCTTC.

V usage is TRBV12-3 or TRBV12-4 and J usage is TRBJ1-2; tentatively, D is TRBD1 (5 bases). The V end lost 5 bases, the J end lost 4 bases, and 11 bases lay between the germline ends. This CDR3 region has 13 residues. CDR3 DNA: TGTGCCAGCAGTGAAAGACAGATCTATGGCTACACCTTC. Encoded protein: CASSERQIYGYTF.

V is TRBV11-2 and J is TRBJ2-7; 10 nucleotides match TRBD1. CDR1 SGHAT and CDR2 FQNNGV come from the germline V gene. This CDR3 is built from 15 residues. V shed 6 bases, J shed 3 bases, and the junction held 8 bases outside the gene matches. CDR3 in DNA: TGTGCCAGCAGACGATCCGGGACAGGGGTCTACGAGCAGTACTTC. The encoded protein is CASRRSGTGVYEQYF.

The chain has TRBV25-1 and TRBJ2-1; TRBD2 agrees at 9 bases. With V trimmed by 4 bases and J by 7 bases, 5 bases remained unmatched. Per germline, CDR1 MGHDK and CDR2 SYGVNS. The CDR3 is 14 residues long. CDR3 coding DNA: TGTGCCAGCAGTGGTAGCGGGAGCAGAAATGAGCAGTTCTTC. It encodes CASSGSGSRNEQFF.

The rearrangement joins TRBV6-6 to TRBJ1-1; no reliable D call. Germline CDR1 is MNHNY and CDR2 is SVGAGI (reference sequence). The CDR3 runs 16 residues. V dropped 7 bases and J dropped 0 bases, with 18 bases sitting between them. CDR3 coding DNA: TGTGCCAGCACCAAGGACGGGCGGGGAATGAACACTGAAGCTTTCTTT. Translation: CASTKDGRGMNTEAFF.

The chain links TRBV9 to TRBJ2-5; 8 bases are a match to TRBD2. The V and J ends lost 4 bases and 3 bases, in that order; junction bases with no gene match: 17. CDR1 and CDR2 from the germline V gene are SGDLS and YYNGEE. The CDR3 extends over 18 amino acids. In DNA form, the CDR3 reads TGTGCCAGCAGCTCCCCCCGCGGCCCGCGGGAGGTGGAAGAGACCCAGTACTTC. It is translated as CASSSPRGPREVEETQYF.

This rearrangement joins TRBV18 to TRBJ2-1, with TRBD2 matching 10 bases. V gave up 1 base and J gave up 6 bases; unmatched junction bases: 6. The CDR3 contains 16 residues. CDR1 is KGHSH, CDR2 LQKENI, per germline. The CDR3 loop is CASSPRQREGRNEQFF. The DNA for the CDR3 is TGTGCCAGCTCACCACGGCAGCGGGAGGGCCGCAATGAGCAGTTCTTC.

V is TRBV10-1 and J is TRBJ1-2, with TRBD1 as a possible D gene (5 bases). CDR3 length: 14 amino acids. Germline loops: CDR1 WNHNN, CDR2 SYGVQD (reference sequence). As DNA, the CDR3 is TGCCCCCGCAGCGACCGGGGGGACGGCTATGGCTACACCTTC. It translates to CPRSDRGDGYGYTF.

V usage is TRBV5-5 and J usage is TRBJ2-2; 8 bases align to TRBD1. The V gene's germline CDR1 is SGHKS and CDR2 YYEKEE (reference sequence). The J segment lost 5 bases and the V segment lost 1 base, leaving 4 bases of the junction unmatched. This CDR3 has 15 residues. The CDR3 is CASSLSQGATGELFF. As DNA, the CDR3 is TGTGCCAGCAGCTTGTCCCAGGGGGCGACCGGGGAGCTGTTTTTT.